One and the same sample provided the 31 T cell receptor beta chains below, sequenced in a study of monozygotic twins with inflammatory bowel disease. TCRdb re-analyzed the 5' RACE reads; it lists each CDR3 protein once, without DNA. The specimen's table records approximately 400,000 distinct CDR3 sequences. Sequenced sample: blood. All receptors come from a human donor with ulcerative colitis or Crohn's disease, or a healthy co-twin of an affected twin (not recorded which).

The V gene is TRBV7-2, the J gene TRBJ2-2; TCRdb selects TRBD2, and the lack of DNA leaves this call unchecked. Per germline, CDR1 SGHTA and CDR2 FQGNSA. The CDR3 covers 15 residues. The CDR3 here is CASSLGGVGNGELFF.

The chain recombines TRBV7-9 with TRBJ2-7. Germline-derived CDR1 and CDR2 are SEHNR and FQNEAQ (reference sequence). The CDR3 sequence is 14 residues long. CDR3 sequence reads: CASSLAAYSDEQYF.

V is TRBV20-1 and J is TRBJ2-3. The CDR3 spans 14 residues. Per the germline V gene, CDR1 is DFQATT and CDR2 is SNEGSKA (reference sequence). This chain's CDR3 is CSARLTASTDTQYF.

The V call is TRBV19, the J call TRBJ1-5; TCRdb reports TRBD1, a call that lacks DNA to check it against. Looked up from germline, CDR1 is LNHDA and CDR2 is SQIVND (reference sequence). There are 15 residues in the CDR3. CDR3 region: CASRMGQGDGEPQHF.

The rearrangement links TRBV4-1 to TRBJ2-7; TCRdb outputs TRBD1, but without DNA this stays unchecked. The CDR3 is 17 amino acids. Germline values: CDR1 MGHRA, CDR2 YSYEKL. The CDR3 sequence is CASSQGWGSALTYEQYF.

The CDR3 spells CAISQNAGTDNSPLHF. This chain joins TRBV10-3 and TRBJ1-6; as DNA is missing, the TRBD1 call by TCRdb cannot be tested. Germline V gives CDR1 ENHRY, CDR2 SYGVKD. The CDR3 contains 16 residues.

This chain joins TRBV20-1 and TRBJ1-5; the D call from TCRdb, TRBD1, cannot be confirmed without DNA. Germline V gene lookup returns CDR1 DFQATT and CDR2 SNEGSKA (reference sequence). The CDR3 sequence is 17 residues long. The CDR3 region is CSARPSTGTHSNQPQHF.

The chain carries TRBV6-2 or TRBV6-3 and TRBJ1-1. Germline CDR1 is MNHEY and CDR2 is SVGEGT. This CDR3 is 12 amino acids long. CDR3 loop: CASSTRGTEAFF.

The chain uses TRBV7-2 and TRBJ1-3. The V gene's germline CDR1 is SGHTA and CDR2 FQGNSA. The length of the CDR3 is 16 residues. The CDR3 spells CASSLVWGVPGNTIYF.

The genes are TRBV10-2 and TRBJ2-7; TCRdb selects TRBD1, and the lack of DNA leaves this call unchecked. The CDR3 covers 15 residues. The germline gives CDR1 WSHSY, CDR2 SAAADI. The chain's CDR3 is CASSGQQGLGYEQYF.

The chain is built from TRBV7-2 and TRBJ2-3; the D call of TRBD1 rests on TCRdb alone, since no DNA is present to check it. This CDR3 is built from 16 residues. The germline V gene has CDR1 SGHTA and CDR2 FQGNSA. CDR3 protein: CASSLSGRVTRDTQYF.

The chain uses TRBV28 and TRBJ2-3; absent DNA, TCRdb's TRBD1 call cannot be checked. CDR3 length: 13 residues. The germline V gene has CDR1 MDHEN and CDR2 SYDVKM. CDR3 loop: CASMDPGTDTQYF.

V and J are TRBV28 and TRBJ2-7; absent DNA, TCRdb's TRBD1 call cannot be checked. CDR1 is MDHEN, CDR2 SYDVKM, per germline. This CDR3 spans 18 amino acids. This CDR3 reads CASGSGTGGVAPAYEQYF.

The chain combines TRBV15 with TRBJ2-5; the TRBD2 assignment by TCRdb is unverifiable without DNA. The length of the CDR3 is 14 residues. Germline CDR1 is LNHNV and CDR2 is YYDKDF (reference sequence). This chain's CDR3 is CATKRALPEETQYF. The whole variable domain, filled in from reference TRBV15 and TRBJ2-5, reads DAMVIQNPRYQVTQFGKPVTLSCSQTLNHNVMYWYQQKSSQAPKLLFHYYDKDFNNEADTPDNFQSRRPNTSFCFLDIRSPGLGDTAMYLCATKRALPEETQYFGPGTRLLVL.

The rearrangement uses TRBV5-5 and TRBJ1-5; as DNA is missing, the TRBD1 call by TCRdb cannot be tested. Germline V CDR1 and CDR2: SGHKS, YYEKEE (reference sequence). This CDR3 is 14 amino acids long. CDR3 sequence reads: CASSRRPPGEPQHF.

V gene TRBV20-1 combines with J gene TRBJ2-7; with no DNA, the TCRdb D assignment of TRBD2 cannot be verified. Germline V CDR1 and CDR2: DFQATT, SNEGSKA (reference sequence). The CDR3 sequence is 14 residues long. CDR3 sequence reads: CSALYSRSSYEQYF.

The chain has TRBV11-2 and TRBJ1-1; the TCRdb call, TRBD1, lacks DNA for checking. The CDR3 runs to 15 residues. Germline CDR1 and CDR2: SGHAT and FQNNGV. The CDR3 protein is CASSLRQALNTEAFF.

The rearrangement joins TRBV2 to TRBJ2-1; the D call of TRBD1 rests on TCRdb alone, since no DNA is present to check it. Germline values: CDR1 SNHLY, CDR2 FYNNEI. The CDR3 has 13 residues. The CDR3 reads CATSALTGNEQFF.

The CDR3 loop is CASSLHGDQETQYF. The gene calls are TRBV5-1 and TRBJ2-5. CDR1 is SGHRS and CDR2 is YFSETQ in the germline V gene. This CDR3 is 14 amino acids long. The variable domain in full, with the rest retrieved from reference TRBV5-1 and TRBJ2-5, is KAGVTQTPRYLIKTRGQQVTLSCSPISGHRSVSWYQQTPGQGLQFLFEYFSETQRNKGNFPGRFSGRQFSNSRSEMNVSTLELGDSALYLCASSLHGDQETQYFGPGTRLLVL.

The CDR3 sequence is CASSFDPLRGQFF. V gene TRBV7-9 combines with J gene TRBJ2-1; no DNA is available, so the TRBD1 call from TCRdb remains unchecked. The germline V gene has CDR1 SEHNR and CDR2 FQNEAQ (reference sequence). This CDR3 is 13 amino acids long.

The CDR3 is CASSSTRSGNTIYF. V is TRBV7-9 and J is TRBJ1-3. This CDR3 has 14 residues. Germline CDR1 SEHNR, CDR2 FQNEAQ (reference sequence). The full variable domain, its missing parts supplied by reference TRBV7-9 and TRBJ1-3, is DTGVSQNPRHKITKRGQNVTFRCDPISEHNRLYWYRQTLGQGPEFLTYFQNEAQLEKSRLLSDRFSAERPKGSFSTLEIQRTEQGDSAMYLCASSSTRSGNTIYFGEGSWLTVV.

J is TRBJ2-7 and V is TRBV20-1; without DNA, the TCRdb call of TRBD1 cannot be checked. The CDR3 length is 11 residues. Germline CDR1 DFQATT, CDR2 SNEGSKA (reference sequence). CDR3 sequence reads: CSPADSYEQYF.

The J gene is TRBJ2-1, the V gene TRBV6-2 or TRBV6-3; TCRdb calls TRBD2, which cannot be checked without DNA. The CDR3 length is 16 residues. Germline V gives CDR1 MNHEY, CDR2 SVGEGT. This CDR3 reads CASSYSVANQRDEQFF.

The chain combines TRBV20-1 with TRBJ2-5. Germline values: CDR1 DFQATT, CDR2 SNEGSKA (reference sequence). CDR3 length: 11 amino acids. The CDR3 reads CSATGTETQYF.

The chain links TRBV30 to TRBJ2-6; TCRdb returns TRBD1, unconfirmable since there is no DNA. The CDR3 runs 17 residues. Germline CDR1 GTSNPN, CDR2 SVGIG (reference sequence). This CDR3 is CAWSMGQVTSGANVLTF.

CDR3 loop: CASSYHRADTQYF. The J gene is TRBJ2-3, the V gene TRBV5-1; the TRBD1 assignment by TCRdb is unverifiable without DNA. Germline CDR1 is SGHRS and CDR2 is YFSETQ. The CDR3 contains 13 residues.

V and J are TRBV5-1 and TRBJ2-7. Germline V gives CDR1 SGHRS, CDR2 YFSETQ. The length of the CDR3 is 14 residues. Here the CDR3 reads CASRNGVAAYEQYF. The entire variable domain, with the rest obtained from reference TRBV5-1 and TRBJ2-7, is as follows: KAGVTQTPRYLIKTRGQQVTLSCSPISGHRSVSWYQQTPGQGLQFLFEYFSETQRNKGNFPGRFSGRQFSNSRSEMNVSTLELGDSALYLCASRNGVAAYEQYFGPGTRLTVT.

The CDR3 spells CSAGKSMTGSYEQYF. The V and J genes are TRBV20-1 and TRBJ2-7; TCRdb gives TRBD1 as the D gene, but with no DNA this cannot be confirmed. Germline lookup yields CDR1 DFQATT and CDR2 SNEGSKA (reference sequence). CDR3 length equals 15 residues.

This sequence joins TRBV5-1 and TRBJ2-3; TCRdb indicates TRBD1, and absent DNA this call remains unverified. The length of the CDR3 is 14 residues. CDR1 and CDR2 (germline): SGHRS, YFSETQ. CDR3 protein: CASSLGHRVDTQYF.

The CDR3 protein is CASSLQGPTDTQYF. This chain joins TRBV5-4 and TRBJ2-3; as DNA is missing, the TRBD2 call by TCRdb cannot be tested. CDR1 SGHNT and CDR2 YYREEE come from the germline V gene (reference sequence). There are 14 residues in the CDR3.

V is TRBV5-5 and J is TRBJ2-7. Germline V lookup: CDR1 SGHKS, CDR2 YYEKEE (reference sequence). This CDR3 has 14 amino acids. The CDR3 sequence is CASSSDRGSYEQYF.